This entry lists 12 T cell receptor beta chains sequenced from one sample in a study of lymphopenia after photon versus proton radiotherapy. The assay was immunoSEQ multiplex PCR, and TCRdb's table has in-frame clones only and misses some. The sample records approximately 170,000 clones, approximately 90% being singletons. The sequencing here drew on peripheral blood, taken from a patient treated with photon-based radiotherapy. The receptors come from a man aged 45-60 years with gastric cancer.

This sequence joins TRBV18 and TRBJ1-2, with D perhaps TRBD1 (5 bases). The CDR3 runs 14 residues. The germline CDR1 and CDR2 sequences are KGHSH and LQKENI. V gave up 4 bases and J gave up 2 bases, with 11 bases separating them. CDR3: CASSLTEPNYGYTF. Here the CDR3 DNA reads TGTGCCAGCTCACTGACAGAACCCAACTATGGCTACACCTTC.

On this clone itself: Other DNA sequences in this specimen translate into the identical CDR3. This sequence joins TRBV19 and TRBJ2-7; D might be TRBD2 (6 bases). Germline-derived CDR1 and CDR2 are LNHDA and SQIVND (reference sequence). V lost 6 bases and J lost 3, with 9 bases in between. There are 12 residues in the CDR3. The CDR3 nucleotides are TGTGCCAGTAGCGCGGGGTTCTACGAGCAGTACTTC. It yields the protein CASSAGFYEQYF.

This chain links TRBV2 with TRBJ2-3, with 10 bases identical to TRBD2. This CDR3 region has 15 residues. After removal of 4 bases from V and 0 bases from J, the junction contained 1 base not matched to a gene. Germline CDR1 is SNHLY and CDR2 is FYNNEI. The CDR3 DNA reads TGTGCCAGCAGTGCTAGCGGGGGAAGCACAGATACGCAGTATTTT. It encodes CASSASGGSTDTQYF. Filled out from reference TRBV2 and TRBJ2-3, the complete variable domain reads EPEVTQTPSHQVTQMGQEVILRCVPISNHLYFYWYRQILGQKVEFLVSFYNNEISEKSEIFDDQFSVERPDGSNFTLKIRSTKLEDSAMYFCASSASGGSTDTQYFGPGTRLTVL.

This clone was seen just once. The V and J genes are TRBV5-4 and TRBJ1-4; D is ambiguous. V was cut by 5 bases and J by 3 bases, with 14 bases left in between. Germline loops: CDR1 SGHNT, CDR2 YYREEE (reference sequence). This CDR3 has 15 amino acids. The CDR3 here is CASRPGVAANEKLFF. CDR3 nucleotides: TGTGCCAGCAGACCCGGCGTGGCGGCTAATGAAAAACTGTTTTTT.

The rearrangement links TRBV11-2 to TRBJ2-2; TRBD2 matches 11 bases. Losses at the gene ends were 5 bases for V and 8 bases for J; bases not matched to a gene: 13. The CDR3 runs to 17 residues. CDR1 and CDR2 (germline): SGHAT, FQNNGV. The CDR3 spells CASSDLLAGGKGGELFF. The CDR3 bases are TGTGCCAGCAGCGATCTTCTAGCGGGAGGAAAGGGGGGGGAGCTGTTTTTT.

This chain connects TRBV5-1 to TRBJ1-2; the D gene is possibly TRBD1 (6 bases). V was cut by 2 bases and J by 4 bases, with 12 bases left in between. Germline V gene data show CDR1 as SGHRS and CDR2 as YFSETQ. The CDR3 spans 14 residues. For the CDR3, the DNA is TGCGCCAGCAGCTTTCAGGGGTCCAGCTATGGCTACACCTTC. This encodes CASSFQGSSYGYTF.

Comments on this clone: This specimen includes other DNA sequences encoding the same CDR3. V is TRBV28 and J is TRBJ1-5; D remains ambiguous. Germline V gene sequence: CDR1 MDHEN, CDR2 SYDVKM. V shed 2 bases and J shed 4 bases, with 3 bases lying between them. The CDR3 has 12 amino acids. The CDR3 DNA is TGTGCCAGCAGTTTACAGAATCAGCCCCAGCATTTT. Translated, it gives CASSLQNQPQHF.

The chain employs TRBV6-6 and TRBJ2-1, with D uncertain. Trimming cost V 0 bases and J 9 bases, with 6 bases left between them. The CDR3 contains 12 residues. Germline assignment: CDR1 MNHNY and CDR2 SVGAGI (reference sequence). CDR3 sequence: CASSYSASEQFF. The CDR3 nucleotides read TGTGCCAGCAGTTACTCCGCGAGTGAGCAGTTCTTC.

This chain links TRBV2 with TRBJ1-2, with D maybe TRBD1 (5 bases). This CDR3 region has 13 residues. V dropped 4 bases and J dropped 3 bases, with 9 bases sitting between them. Germline CDR1 and CDR2: SNHLY and FYNNEI. CDR3 loop: CASSADSDYGYTF. The CDR3 nucleotides read TGTGCCAGCAGTGCCGACAGCGACTATGGCTACACCTTC.

The table lists this clone with a count of one. The rearrangement joins TRBV7-9 to TRBJ2-1; D might be TRBD1 or TRBD2, each matching 5 bases. Germline-derived CDR1 and CDR2 are SEHNR and FQNEAQ (reference sequence). This CDR3 contains 13 residues. Trimming stripped 3 bases from V and 5 bases from J, with 8 bases between. CDR3 amino acids: CASSFGTHNEQFF. In DNA, the CDR3 is TGTGCCAGCAGCTTCGGGACCCACAATGAGCAGTTCTTC.

This chain connects TRBV6-5 to TRBJ1-1; 7 bases are shared with TRBD1. CDR3 length: 13 residues. In germline, CDR1 is MNHEY, CDR2 SVGAGI. The trim removed 6 bases at V and 4 bases at J, leaving 5 bases unmatched. CDR3 in amino acids: CASSRDRATEAFF. In DNA, the CDR3 is TGTGCCAGCAGCCGAGACAGGGCCACTGAAGCTTTCTTT.

This rearrangement joins TRBV6-5 to TRBJ1-1, with D possibly matching TRBD1 (5 bases). Germline loops: CDR1 MNHEY, CDR2 SVGAGI. The V end lost 0 bases, the J end lost 4 bases, and 15 bases lay between the germline ends. The CDR3 spans 16 residues. The CDR3 DNA reads as TGTGCCAGCAGTTACTCTCGACGGACACTTGTCACTGAAGCTTTCTTT. Translating it yields CASSYSRRTLVTEAFF.